This T cell receptor beta chain was recorded in a study of early T cells in non-severe SARS-CoV-2 infection (dated by TCRdb to the early 2020s). In the study overall: Because TCR sequencing was done on bulk RNA from unsorted whole blood, the alpha and beta chains could not be paired.

Overall study outcomes, separate from this receptor: VDJdb matching was skewed toward anti-spike CD8 responses and likely underestimated virus-specific expansions by missing private and CD4 specificities.

Libraries were made using 5' RACE. Sequencing was carried out with a NextSeq 500. To correct for sequencing error and PCR bias, the TCR library protocol tagged individual cDNA molecules with unique molecular identifiers. TCR alpha and beta chains were both sequenced, and the abundances of alpha and beta sequences in each sample were closely correlated with each other. In the authors' own workflow: Decombinator V4 was used to perform V gene, J gene and CDR3 annotation of TCR sequences. TCRs were defined as expanded if a significant change between any two time points was detected under a Poisson model with p below 0.0001. TCR abundances were normalised to the total number of TCRs sequenced per sample and expressed as counts per million. TRAV1-2 paired with TRAJ12, TRAJ20 or TRAJ33 defined MAIT TCRs, while TRAV10 paired with TRAJ18 defined iNKT TCRs. A search of VDJdb, accessed on 1 November 2021, was run for TCRs annotated to CMV, EBV and SARS-CoV-2, with TCRs annotated for multiple antigens excluded. TCRdb handled the public reads itself, with Q25 trimming in fastp and clone calling in MiXCR, and kept productive beta chains. Rows with one shared CDR3 protein collapse into an entry with the most common genes and DNA. TCRdb, rather than the study authors, made the V and J calls. This sample has approximately 48,000 distinct CDR3 sequences in its table, and about 6.3% of those were observed once. Roughly 2.8% of the sample goes to the ten largest clones.

V is shortened by 8 bases, J by 4 bases, and the region joining them spans 8 bases. Per the germline V gene (reference sequence), SEHNR is the CDR1 and FQNEAQ is the CDR2. The CDR3 covers 11 residues, taking in both the cysteine and the phenylalanine. Solely the CDR3 DNA is kept, with 33 bases framed from the first base. A case-control design nested within a healthcare worker cohort in London, UK, was used, with weekly nasopharyngeal swab PCR tests and blood sampling performed. Healthcare workers were recruited between 23 and 31 March 2020, during the week of the UK lockdown, and were followed weekly for up to about 15 weeks. On this clonotype itself: This clone's antigen is unknown. Base qualities are not provided; no much larger clone lies one nucleotide away.

The rearranged segments are TRBV7-9 and TRBJ2-5, with a tentative D gene TRBD2 over 5 matching bases. The material sequenced was whole blood, taken at baseline. This TCR derives from an adult who was a healthcare worker with PCR-confirmed SARS-CoV-2 infection or an uninfected control (not recorded which). DNA sequence: TGTGCCAGCGCGGGCGGAGAGACCCAGTACTTC. It is translated as CASAGGETQYF. Outside the CDR3, residues come from the reference TRBV7-9 and TRBJ2-5 proteins, so the full variable domain is: DTGVSQNPRHKITKRGQNVTFRCDPISEHNRLYWYRQTLGQGPEFLTYFQNEAQLEKSRLLSDRFSAERPKGSFSTLEIQRTEQGDSAMYLCASAGGETQYFGPGTRLLVL.